This entry describes one TCR beta chain. Antigen specificity is unknown. This sample stems from a study of cytomegalovirus exposure and HLA in healthy donors. About the research overall: According to later analysis, the same platform produced the roughly 130 validation and several hundred first-cohort repertoires.

The donors were in the approximately 110-subject validation cohort; that cohort was separate from the approximately 670-subject first cohort. Broader study findings: A list of around 150 TCR beta chains associated with cytomegalovirus was given.

TCRdb keeps only in-frame clones here, not all; method: immunoSEQ multiplex PCR. Counted here are 150,000 to 200,000 clones, 95% to 97% occurring once; the ten biggest clones make up 0.8% to 1%. With 2 bases removed from V and 6 bases from J, the gap between germline ends came to 8 bases. The CDR3 has 13 amino acids. CDR1 MGHDK and CDR2 SYGVNS come from the germline V gene. V is TRBV25-1 and J is TRBJ1-5; tentatively, D is TRBD1 (6 bases). The origin of this receptor is a woman between 18 and 30 years old in good health and CMV-seronegative. The sequenced sample consisted of PBMCs. The CDR3 DNA reads TGTGCCAGCAGTGAAAGGGGGAGTCAGCCCCAGCATTTT. It is translated as CASSERGSQPQHF.